This T cell receptor beta chain was obtained from a study of blood T cell repertoires in COVID-19. The CDR3 is 15 amino acids. Germline lookup yields CDR1 SGHVS and CDR2 FQNEAQ. V lost 6 bases and J 0 bases, leaving 14 bases between the germline ends. Sequencing was performed with immunoSEQ multiplex PCR; in TCRdb, only in-frame clones are kept and a portion is missing. Among just over 75,000 clones, less than 90% were seen once, and the ten largest hold around 5.8%. The source material was peripheral blood. The J gene is TRBJ2-5, the V gene TRBV7-8; the D gene is possibly TRBD2 (5 bases). The receptor's source is a man in his 60s with active or convalescent COVID-19. The CDR3 loop reads CASRGSRHDQETQYF. The CDR3 DNA follows: TGTGCCAGCAGGGGGAGCCGGCACGACCAAGAGACCCAGTACTTC.